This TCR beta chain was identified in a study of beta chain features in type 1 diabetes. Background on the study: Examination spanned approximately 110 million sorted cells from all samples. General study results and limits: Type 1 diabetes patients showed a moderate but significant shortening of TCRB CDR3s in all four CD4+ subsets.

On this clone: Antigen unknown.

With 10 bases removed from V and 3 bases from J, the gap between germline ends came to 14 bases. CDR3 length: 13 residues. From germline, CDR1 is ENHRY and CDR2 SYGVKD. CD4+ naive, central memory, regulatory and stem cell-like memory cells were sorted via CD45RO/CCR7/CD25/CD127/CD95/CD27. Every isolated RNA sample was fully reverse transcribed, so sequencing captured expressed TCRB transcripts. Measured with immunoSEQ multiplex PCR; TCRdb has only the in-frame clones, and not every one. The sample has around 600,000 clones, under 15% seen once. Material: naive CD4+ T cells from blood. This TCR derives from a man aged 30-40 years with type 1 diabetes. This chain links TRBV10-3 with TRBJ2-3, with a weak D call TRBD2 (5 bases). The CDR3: CANKRAGTDTQYF. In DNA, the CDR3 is TGTGCCAACAAGAGGGCCGGGACAGATACGCAGTATTTT.